Below, one T cell receptor (beta chain) is given with its context. This specimen belongs to a study of PD-L1 blockade in urothelial cancer. Using immunoSEQ multiplex PCR, the repertoire was profiled, and TCRdb retains in-frame clones only, with some absent. Counted here are more than 30,000 clones, around 82% occurring once; the ten biggest clones make up roughly a sixth. This CDR3 is built from 13 residues. Germline CDR1 is MNHEY and CDR2 is SMNVEV (reference sequence). V lost 3 bases, J lost 4 bases, and 9 bases lay in between. The V call is TRBV27, the J call TRBJ1-2, with D unresolved. The clonotype was recovered from a man in his 60s with urothelial cancer. The sequencing used PBMCs, collected around atezolizumab (anti-PD-L1) treatment. CDR3 coding DNA: TGTGCCAGCAGTTTCGGAGGGTCCTATGGCTACACCTTC. Amino acid sequence: CASSFGGSYGYTF.